This TCR beta chain was captured in a study of blood T cell repertoires in COVID-19. Study-level background: There were acute and convalescent COVID-19 samples, and they came from the United States, Italy and Spain. From T cells, B-cell-depleted T cells, or PBMCs came the material, which was cDNA or gDNA.

As originally analysed: Amplification with reference gene primers provided the estimates of nucleated cell counts. Method: immunoSEQ multiplex PCR; TCRdb's copy keeps in-frame clones and lacks some. V and J calls and clone size are copied from that table; D and trimming were computed from the DNA. Among about 530,000 clones listed, roughly 91% were seen once. Seattle participants joined during active infection and were tracked over time. V was clipped by 4 bases and J by 5 bases, with 16 bases between them. This CDR3 has 15 residues. Per germline, CDR1 SGHRS and CDR2 YFSETQ. The sequence came from a woman between 50 and 59 years old with COVID-19, enrolled during active disease. V gene TRBV5-1 combines with J gene TRBJ2-1; the D gene is possibly TRBD1 (5 bases). Source material: peripheral blood. The DNA for the CDR3 is TGCGCCAGCAGCGCGTCCCAGGGATCCCACAATGAGCAGTTCTTC. Its translation is CASSASQGSHNEQFF.